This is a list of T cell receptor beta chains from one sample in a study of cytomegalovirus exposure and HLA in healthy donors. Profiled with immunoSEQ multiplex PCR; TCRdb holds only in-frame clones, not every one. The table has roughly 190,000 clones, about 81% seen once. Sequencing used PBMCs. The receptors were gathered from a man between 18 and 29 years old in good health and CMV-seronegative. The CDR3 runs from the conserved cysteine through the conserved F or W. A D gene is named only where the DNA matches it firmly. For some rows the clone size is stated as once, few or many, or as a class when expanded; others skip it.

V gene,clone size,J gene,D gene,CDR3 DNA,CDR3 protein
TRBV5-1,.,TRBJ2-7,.,TGCGCCGGCAGCTTGGAGGACAGCCCCTACGAGCAGTACTTC,CAGSLEDSPYEQYF
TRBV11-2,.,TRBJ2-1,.,TGTGCCAGCAGCCCTCCCCTAGGAGGGGCCAATGAGCAGTTCTTC,CASSPPLGGANEQFF
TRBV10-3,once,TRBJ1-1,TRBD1,TGTGCCATCAGCCGACAGGGGGCAGACGAAGCTTTCTTT,CAISRQGADEAFF
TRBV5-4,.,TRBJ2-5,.,TGTGCCAGCAGCCCGCCCCGGGGGACGGAGACCCAGTACTTC,CASSPPRGTETQYF
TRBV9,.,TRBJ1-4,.,TGTGCCAGCAGCCCCCGGGGGGGGGCGGGTAATGAAAAACTGTTTTTT,CASSPRGGAGNEKLFF
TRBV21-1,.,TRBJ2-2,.,TGTGCCAGCAGCAAAGACGCGGGAACCTACACCGGGGAGCTGTTTTTT,CASSKDAGTYTGELFF
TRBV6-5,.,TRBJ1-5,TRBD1,TGTGCCACAACGGACAGGTCGGGTCAGCCCCAGCATTTT,CATTDRSGQPQHF
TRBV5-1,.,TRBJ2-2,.,TGCGCCAGCAGCTCAAGAACGGTTCGAGACACCGGGGAGCTGTTTTTT,CASSSRTVRDTGELFF
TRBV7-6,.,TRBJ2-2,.,TGTGCCAGCAGCTTATGGCCAGGTGACACCGGGGAGCTGTTTTTT,CASSLWPGDTGELFF
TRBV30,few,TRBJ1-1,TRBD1,TGTGCCTGGAGTGTTGGGGGACAGGGATTGAACACTGAAGCTTTCTTT,CAWSVGGQGLNTEAFF
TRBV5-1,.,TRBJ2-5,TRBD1,TGCGCCAGCAGCTGGTTCCAGGGGGATGTGACCCAGTACTTC,CASSWFQGDVTQYF
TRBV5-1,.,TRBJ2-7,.,TGCGCCAGCAGCTTGGGTTCGAGCGCCTACGAGCAGTACTTC,CASSLGSSAYEQYF
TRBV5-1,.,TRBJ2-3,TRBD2,TGCGCCAGCAGCCGGACTAGCCGTTCCCCCACAGATACGCAGTATTTT,CASSRTSRSPTDTQYF
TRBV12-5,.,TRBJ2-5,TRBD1,TGTGCTAGTGGTTTGGGAGGGGGCCACGAGACCCAGTACTTC,CASGLGGGHETQYF
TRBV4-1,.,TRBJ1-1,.,TGCGCCAGCAGCCCTCGCTCATGGAGGCAGAACACTGAAGCTTTCTTT,CASSPRSWRQNTEAFF
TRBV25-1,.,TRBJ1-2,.,TGTGCCAGCAGTGAATACAAGGGGGTGAGGTATGGCTACACCTTC,CASSEYKGVRYGYTF
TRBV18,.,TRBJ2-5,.,TGTGCCAGCTCGCAACTAGCCGTCCGGGGAGAGACCCAGTACTTC,CASSQLAVRGETQYF
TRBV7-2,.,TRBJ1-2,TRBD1,TGTGCCAGCAGCTTCGTCAGATCGGAGGGGGCAGGCGGCTACACCTTC,CASSFVRSEGAGGYTF
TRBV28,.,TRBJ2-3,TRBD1,TGTGCCAGCAGAGCGGGACAGGGTCTGTGGGATACGCAGTATTTT,CASRAGQGLWDTQYF